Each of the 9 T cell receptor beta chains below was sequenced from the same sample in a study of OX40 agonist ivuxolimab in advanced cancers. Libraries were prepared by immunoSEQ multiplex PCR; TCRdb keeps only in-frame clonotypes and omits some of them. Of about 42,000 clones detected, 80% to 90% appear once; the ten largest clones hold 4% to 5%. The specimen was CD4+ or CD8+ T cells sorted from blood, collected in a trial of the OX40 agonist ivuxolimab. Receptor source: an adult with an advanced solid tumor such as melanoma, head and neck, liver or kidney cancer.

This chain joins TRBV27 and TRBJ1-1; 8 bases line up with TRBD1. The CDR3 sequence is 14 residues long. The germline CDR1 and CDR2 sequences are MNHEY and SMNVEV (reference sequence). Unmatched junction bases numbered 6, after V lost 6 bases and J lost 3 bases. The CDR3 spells CASRPTGGYTEAFF. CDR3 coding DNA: TGTGCCAGCAGACCCACAGGGGGTTACACTGAAGCTTTCTTT.

As DNA, the CDR3 is TGCAGCGTTGAAAGAGCGGGGGACGGCACAGATACGCAGTATTTT. This codes for CSVERAGDGTDTQYF. The V gene is TRBV29-1, the J gene TRBJ2-3, with 8 bases that match TRBD2. Germline V gene sequence: CDR1 SQVTM, CDR2 ANQGSEA. The V segment lost 2 bases and the J segment 1 base; nucleotides outside the gene matches: 5. The CDR3 consists of 15 residues.

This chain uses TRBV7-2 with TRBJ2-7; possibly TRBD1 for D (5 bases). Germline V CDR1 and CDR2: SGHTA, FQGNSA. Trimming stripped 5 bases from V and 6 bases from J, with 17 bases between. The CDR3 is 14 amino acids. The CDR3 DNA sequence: TGTGCCAGCAGCAAGGGGCGTTTCGGCGGCGAGCAGTACTTC. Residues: CASSKGRFGGEQYF.

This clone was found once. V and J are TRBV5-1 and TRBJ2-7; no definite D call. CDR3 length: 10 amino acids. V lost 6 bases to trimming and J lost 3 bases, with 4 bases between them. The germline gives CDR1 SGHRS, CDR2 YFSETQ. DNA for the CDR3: TGCGCCAGCACCTTCTACGAGCAGTACTTC. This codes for CASTFYEQYF.

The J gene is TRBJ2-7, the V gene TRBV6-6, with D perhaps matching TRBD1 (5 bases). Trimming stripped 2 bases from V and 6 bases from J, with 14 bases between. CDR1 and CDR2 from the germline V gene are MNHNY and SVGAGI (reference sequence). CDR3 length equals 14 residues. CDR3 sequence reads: CASSYPQGSGEQYF. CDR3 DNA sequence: TGTGCCAGCAGTTACCCGCAGGGAAGTGGCGAGCAGTACTTC.

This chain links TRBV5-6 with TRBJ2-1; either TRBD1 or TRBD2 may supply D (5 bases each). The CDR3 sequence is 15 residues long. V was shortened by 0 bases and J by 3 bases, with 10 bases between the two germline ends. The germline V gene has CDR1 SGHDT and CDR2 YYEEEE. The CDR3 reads CASSLAGTDYNEQFF. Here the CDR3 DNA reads TGTGCCAGCAGCTTGGCCGGGACCGACTACAATGAGCAGTTCTTC.

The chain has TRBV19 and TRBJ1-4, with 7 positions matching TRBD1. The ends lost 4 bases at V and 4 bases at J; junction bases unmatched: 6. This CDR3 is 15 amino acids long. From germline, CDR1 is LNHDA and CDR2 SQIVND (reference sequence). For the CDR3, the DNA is TGTGCCAGTAGTACTGGATGGGACAGTAATGAAAAACTGTTTTTT. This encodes CASSTGWDSNEKLFF. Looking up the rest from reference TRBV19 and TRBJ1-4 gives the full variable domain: DGGITQSPKYLFRKEGQNVTLSCEQNLNHDAMYWYRQDPGQGLRLIYYSQIVNDFQKGDIAEGYSVSREKKESFPLTVTSAQKNPTAFYLCASSTGWDSNEKLFFGSGTQLSVL.

This chain's CDR3 is CASSGMDSVNTEAFF. CDR3 in DNA: TGTGCCAGCAGTGGTATGGACAGTGTGAACACTGAAGCTTTCTTT. The chain employs TRBV6-1 and TRBJ1-1; a weak D match, TRBD1 (6 bases). In germline, CDR1 is MNHNS, CDR2 SASEGT. This CDR3 comprises 15 residues. V lost 4 bases and J lost 0, with 12 bases in between.

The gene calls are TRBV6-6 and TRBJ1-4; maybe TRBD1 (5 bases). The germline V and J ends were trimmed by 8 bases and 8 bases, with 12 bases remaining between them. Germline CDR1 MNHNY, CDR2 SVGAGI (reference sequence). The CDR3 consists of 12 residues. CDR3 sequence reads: CASAAGGEKLFF. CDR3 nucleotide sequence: TGTGCCAGCGCCGCGGGGGGGGAAAAACTGTTTTTT.